The 26 T cell receptor beta chains below were found in one sample sequenced in a study of high-grade serous ovarian cancer treatment subgroups. Tumor samples were taken before definitive surgery or chemotherapy. Some clones are missing from TCRdb's copy, which holds only in-frame ones; the method was immunoSEQ multiplex PCR. The sample shows around 2,100 clones, over 70% of them seen only once. The specimen sequenced was tumor tissue. These receptors all stem from a human donor with high-grade serous ovarian cancer.

This clone was observed a handful of times. The same CDR3 arises from other DNA sequences in this sample as well. V is TRBV27 and J is TRBJ1-2; the D is unclear. Germline CDR1 and CDR2: MNHEY and SMNVEV (reference sequence). Deletions cut 0 bases from V and 2 bases from J, with 13 bases between. The CDR3 has 16 residues. The CDR3 loop reads CASSLSMTKQNYGYTF. Here the CDR3 DNA reads TGTGCCAGCAGTTTATCGATGACGAAACAGAACTATGGCTACACCTTC.

The rearrangement links TRBV6-4 to TRBJ2-3, with D tentatively TRBD2 (5 bases). Trimming took 7 bases from V and 0 from J, leaving 14 bases between them. Germline V gives CDR1 MRHNA, CDR2 SNTAGT. The CDR3 is made up of 15 amino acids. The DNA for the CDR3 is TGTGCCAGCAATACGGACGGAGGAAGCACAGATACGCAGTATTTT. Its protein is CASNTDGGSTDTQYF.

This clone has a handful of counts. The chain is built from TRBV6-1 and TRBJ2-7, with D maybe TRBD1 (6 bases). Germline V gene data show CDR1 as MNHNS and CDR2 as SASEGT. Trimming removed 4 bases from V and 3 bases from J, with 10 bases in between. CDR3 length equals 13 residues. DNA for the CDR3: TGTGCCAGCAGTGCGACAGGCGACTACGAGCAGTACTTC. This gives the protein CASSATGDYEQYF.

The chain couples TRBV27 to TRBJ2-1; 9 positions match TRBD2. CDR1 is MNHEY and CDR2 is SMNVEV in the germline V gene (reference sequence). Germline trimming cut 2 bases from V and 1 base from J; bases unmatched to any gene: 9. The CDR3 totals 18 residues. CDR3 bases: TGTGCCAGCAGTTTACAAGGGGCGGGGGGGCCGTCCTACAATGAGCAGTTCTTC. This encodes CASSLQGAGGPSYNEQFF.

V gene TRBV4-3 combines with J gene TRBJ2-1; D gene uncertain. The CDR3 is 14 residues long. The germline CDR1 and CDR2 sequences are LGHNA and YSLEER. V was shortened by 0 bases and J by 9 bases, with 12 bases between the two germline ends. The chain's CDR3 is CASSQDRWGGEQFF. As DNA, the CDR3 is TGCGCCAGCAGCCAAGATCGGTGGGGTGGTGAGCAGTTCTTC.

There are a few counts of this clone. The chain is built from TRBV2 and TRBJ2-7; D gene uncertain. The CDR3 has 11 amino acids. Germline CDR1 SNHLY, CDR2 FYNNEI. V gave up 7 bases and J gave up 2 bases, with 6 bases separating them. CDR3 region: CASKWTYEQYF. The CDR3 coding sequence is TGTGCCAGCAAGTGGACCTACGAGCAGTACTTC.

This clone was seen more than once but under ten times. For the CDR3, the DNA is TGTGCCAGCAGCTCAGGGCCAGGGAGAGAGCAGTACGTC. Translating gives CASSSGPGREQYV. The chain carries TRBV7-2 and TRBJ2-7; either TRBD1 or TRBD2 may supply D (5 bases each). CDR1 is SGHTA and CDR2 is FQGNSA in the germline V gene. The CDR3 consists of 13 residues. V dropped 4 bases and J dropped 7 bases, with 14 bases sitting between them.

This chain links TRBV4-1 with TRBJ2-1; the match to TRBD2 covers 14 bases. The trim removed 1 base at V and 4 bases at J, leaving 12 bases unmatched. Per germline, CDR1 MGHRA and CDR2 YSYEKL. This CDR3 has 20 amino acids. As DNA, the CDR3 is TGCGCCAGCAGCCAAGCGCGGACTAGCGGGGGGTCGATGGGGTACAATGAGCAGTTCTTC. Its translation is CASSQARTSGGSMGYNEQFF.

The chain links TRBV7-9 to TRBJ2-2; 9 bases fit TRBD1. The germline V gene has CDR1 SEHNR and CDR2 FQNEAQ (reference sequence). V shed 5 bases, J shed 4 bases, and the junction held 11 bases outside the gene matches. The CDR3 has 17 amino acids. The CDR3 spells CASSHRPGQGGTGELFF. The CDR3 DNA reads as TGTGCCAGCAGCCACCGGCCGGGACAGGGTGGCACCGGGGAGCTGTTTTTT.

The chain joins TRBV5-1 to TRBJ2-2; the match to TRBD2 covers 8 bases. J was trimmed by 6 bases and V by 7 bases; bases with no gene match: 8. The CDR3 loop spans 14 amino acids. Germline values: CDR1 SGHRS, CDR2 YFSETQ. The CDR3 DNA follows: TGCGCCAGCGCCGGGGGGGCGTTAGCCGGGGAGCTGTTTTTT. Its translation: CASAGGALAGELFF.

The gene calls are TRBV11-2 and TRBJ1-1; no definite D call. V was pared by 1 base and J by 1 base, with 4 bases between. This CDR3 contains 13 residues. Germline V gene sequence: CDR1 SGHAT, CDR2 FQNNGV. CDR3 nucleotide sequence: TGTGCCAGCAGCTTAGTTCAGAACACTGAAGCTTTCTTT. Translated: CASSLVQNTEAFF.

This chain links TRBV6-5 with TRBJ2-7; TRBD1 might be the D (6 bases). The germline V gene encodes CDR1 MNHEY and CDR2 SVGAGI. V lost 8 bases, J lost 2 bases, and 13 bases lay in between. CDR3 length: 13 amino acids. CDR3 in DNA: TGTGCCAGCCAACAGGGTGAAGCCTACGAGCAGTACGTC. Its translation is CASQQGEAYEQYV.

This sequence joins TRBV9 and TRBJ2-4, with TRBD2 as a possible D gene (6 bases). The CDR3 length is 11 residues. CDR1 and CDR2 (germline): SGDLS, YYNGEE. V lost 3 bases to trimming and J lost 11 bases, with 9 bases between them. This CDR3 reads CASSEGEVQYF. In DNA form, the CDR3 reads TGTGCCAGCAGCGAAGGGGAGGTTCAGTACTTC.

This sequence joins TRBV6-5 and TRBJ1-2; possibly TRBD1 for D (5 bases). V lost 7 bases, J lost 1 base, and 13 bases lay in between. The germline V gene has CDR1 MNHEY and CDR2 SVGAGI. The CDR3 loop spans 14 amino acids. CDR3 bases: TGTGCCAGCACCGCCGGGGGGGGTAACTATGGCTACACCTTC. Translated: CASTAGGGNYGYTF.

The V call is TRBV5-5, the J call TRBJ1-5, with D possibly TRBD1 on 5 matching bases. The CDR3 runs to 14 residues. Germline CDR1 reads SGHKS; CDR2 reads YYEKEE (reference sequence). Trimming removed 3 bases from V and 7 bases from J, with 14 bases in between. CDR3 residues: CASSYRDLGQPQHF. As DNA, the CDR3 is TGTGCCAGCAGCTACCGGGACCTGGGGCAGCCCCAGCATTTT.

J is TRBJ2-7 and V is TRBV7-2; 10 positions match TRBD2. CDR3 length: 13 residues. Unmatched junction bases numbered 5, after V lost 5 bases and J lost 7 bases. Looked up from germline, CDR1 is SGHTA and CDR2 is FQGNSA. CDR3 sequence reads: CASSPALAGEQYV. For the CDR3, the DNA is TGTGCCAGCAGCCCAGCACTAGCGGGGGAGCAGTACGTC.

The chain links TRBV7-3 to TRBJ2-1; D might be TRBD2 (6 bases). This CDR3 is built from 14 residues. Germline V gene data show CDR1 as SGHTA and CDR2 as FQGTGA. V lost 2 bases, J lost 3 bases, and 8 bases lay in between. The CDR3 nucleotides are TGTGCCAGCAGCTTAGGCGGGAACTACAATGAGCAGTTCTTC. Amino acid sequence: CASSLGGNYNEQFF. The entire variable domain, with the rest obtained from reference TRBV7-3 and TRBJ2-1, is as follows: GAGVSQTPSNKVTEKGKYVELRCDPISGHTALYWYRQSLGQGPEFLIYFQGTGAADDSGLPNDRFFAVRPEGSVSTLKIQRTERGDSAVYLCASSLGGNYNEQFFGPGTRLTVL.

The J gene is TRBJ2-5, the V gene TRBV7-9; 11 positions match TRBD2. The V gene end was trimmed by 0 bases and the J gene end by 0 bases; junction bases not matched to a gene: 6. Germline-derived CDR1 and CDR2 are SEHNR and FQNEAQ (reference sequence). CDR3 size: 18 residues. In DNA, the CDR3 is TGTGCCAGCAGCTTAGCGGTTTTGACTAGCGGGAACCAAGAGACCCAGTACTTC. This codes for CASSLAVLTSGNQETQYF.

This clone was observed a few times. The rearrangement links TRBV19 to TRBJ1-5; 11 bases fit TRBD1. This CDR3 region has 15 residues. The germline CDR1 and CDR2 sequences are LNHDA and SQIVND (reference sequence). Trimming cost V 9 bases and J 2 bases; bases outside gene matches: 6. The DNA for the CDR3 is TGTGCCAGCCGGCGGACAGGGGGCGGCAATCAGCCCCAGCATTTT. It yields the protein CASRRTGGGNQPQHF.

This clone has a single count. The CDR3 here is CASSLATAGGYNEQFF. The CDR3 DNA reads as TGTGCCAGCAGCTTAGCGACAGCGGGGGGTTACAATGAGCAGTTCTTC. The chain recombines TRBV7-2 with TRBJ2-1; 9 bases agree with TRBD2. The V gene end was trimmed by 0 bases and the J gene end by 4 bases; junction bases not matched to a gene: 4. This CDR3 contains 16 residues. The germline V gene has CDR1 SGHTA and CDR2 FQGNSA.

The chain combines TRBV28 with TRBJ1-5; D is uncertain. The CDR3 is 12 residues long. Germline V gives CDR1 MDHEN, CDR2 SYDVKM. Trimming removed 6 bases at V and 0 bases at J, with 3 bases between. Written as DNA, the CDR3 is TGTGCCAGCAGATATAGCAATCAGCCCCAGCATTTT. Encoded protein: CASRYSNQPQHF.

With regard to this clone: This CDR3 is also generated by other DNA sequences in the sample. J is TRBJ2-7 and V is TRBV7-2; 11 nucleotides line up with TRBD2. The V gene's germline CDR1 is SGHTA and CDR2 FQGNSA. This CDR3 contains 16 residues. V shed 1 base, J shed 6 bases, and the junction held 8 bases outside the gene matches. CDR3 amino acids: CASSLVVSGGASEQYV. In nucleotides, the CDR3 is TGTGCCAGCAGCTTAGTGGTTAGCGGGGGGGCATCCGAGCAGTACGTC.

The genes are TRBV10-2 and TRBJ1-2; 7 positions agree with TRBD1. J lost 8 bases, V lost 0 bases, and 0 bases had no gene match. The CDR3 consists of 12 residues. Germline lookup yields CDR1 WSHSY and CDR2 SAAADI. The CDR3 loop is CASSESGGGYTF. CDR3 DNA sequence: TGCGCCAGCAGTGAGTCAGGGGGCGGCTACACCTTC.

This rearrangement joins TRBV6-5 to TRBJ2-1; D uncertain. V was clipped by 2 bases and J by 0 bases, with 11 bases between them. Germline CDR1 and CDR2: MNHEY and SVGAGI. CDR3 size: 16 residues. CDR3 sequence reads: CASSYGFVSSYNEQFF. CDR3 DNA: TGTGCCAGCAGTTACGGGTTTGTCAGCTCCTACAATGAGCAGTTCTTC.

The chain has TRBV6-5 and TRBJ1-1; D possibly corresponds to TRBD1 (5 bases). This CDR3 is 16 amino acids long. Deletions cut 0 bases from V and 2 bases from J, with 13 bases between. The V gene's germline CDR1 is MNHEY and CDR2 SVGAGI. This CDR3 is CASSYSRGSSNTEAFF. CDR3 coding DNA: TGTGCCAGCAGTTACTCGAGGGGCAGCTCTAACACTGAAGCTTTCTTT.

This clone was found once. The chain has TRBV14 and TRBJ2-7; TRBD2 aligns across 8 bases. Germline V gene data show CDR1 as SGHDN and CDR2 as FVKESK. The CDR3 loop spans 13 amino acids. The junction had 3 bases not matched to a gene; V was cut back by 6 bases and J by 2 bases. The CDR3 loop reads CASRGGGTYEQYF. DNA of the CDR3: TGTGCCAGCAGGGGCGGGGGGACCTACGAGCAGTACTTC.